These T cell receptor beta chains were read from a single sample in a study of T cell repertoires in cytomegalovirus infection. Via MiXCR, TCRdb re-called the reads, giving one row per CDR3 protein. Of roughly 340,000 distinct CDR3 sequences in the sample, under 35% were seen once. Their antigens are not known. The sequences come from cultured PBMCs, collected from culture after CMV antigen stimulation. The receptors shown here come from a human donor in good health (CMV status not recorded). Some clones in this sample may be carry-over from other donors' samples. Each CDR3 is given with its conserved first and last residue. Fields, in order: D gene, V gene, J gene, CDR3 protein. D genes are given only for firm matches.

>TRBD1|TRBV6-5|TRBJ1-5
CASSERQGWQPQHF
>.|TRBV7-2|TRBJ1-3
CASSLVWGAHTIYF
>.|TRBV7-2|TRBJ1-1
CASSLAAGLRTEAFF
>.|TRBV7-9|TRBJ1-1
CASSELLPGSEAFF
>TRBD1|TRBV20-1|TRBJ2-1
CSAGFGTAIYNEQFF
>.|TRBV4-1|TRBJ1-5
CASSQGPEFSNQPQHF
>TRBD2|TRBV14|TRBJ2-1
CASSQLIREGYEQFF
>.|TRBV7-3|TRBJ2-3
CASSLAHSTDTQYF
>TRBD2|TRBV10-3|TRBJ2-5
CAISDPPGGRETQYF
>.|TRBV27|TRBJ1-5
CASSSTGKQPQHF
>.|TRBV27|TRBJ1-2
CASSLGSGKAWYGYTF
>.|TRBV27|TRBJ1-1
CASSSLGQPKNTEAFF
>.|TRBV10-3|TRBJ1-5
CAISGTDFNQPQHF
>.|TRBV7-8|TRBJ1-5
CASSLPRQGRSNQPQHF
>.|TRBV11-1|TRBJ1-6
CASSLGMEYNSPLHF
>.|TRBV4-1|TRBJ1-2
CASSPYDTSNYGYTF
>.|TRBV14|TRBJ1-1
CASSQHSAGEAFF
>.|TRBV28|TRBJ1-1
CASSLLGPETEAFF
>.|TRBV2|TRBJ1-2
CASRGTAYGYLYTF
>.|TRBV7-2|TRBJ2-2
CASTYQGTGELFF
>.|TRBV12-5|TRBJ2-5
CASGSDTPRRAETQYF
>.|TRBV6-8|TRBJ2-7
CASRRDPQSYEQYF
>TRBD1|TRBV10-3|TRBJ1-1
CAISESTGNMIAFF
>.|TRBV19|TRBJ1-1
CASSTLTAYTEAFF
>TRBD2|TRBV4-1|TRBJ2-3
CASSQGSLLAGGTTDTQYF
>TRBD2|TRBV7-4|TRBJ2-1
CASSLTGLAANEQFF
>.|TRBV7-6|TRBJ1-2
CASSLEGSGYTF
>TRBD2|TRBV7-2|TRBJ2-1
CASSPGGIYNEQFF
>TRBD1|TRBV12-3/TRBV12-4|TRBJ2-3
CASRYRGGTDTQYF
>TRBD2|TRBV7-3|TRBJ2-3
CASSLLGLAGDADTQYF
>.|TRBV7-9|TRBJ1-1
CASSPVNTEAFF
>.|TRBV6-2/TRBV6-3|TRBJ2-7
CASSQNRLSSYYEQYF
>.|TRBV6-1|TRBJ1-3
CASSEAQVGNTIYF